A selection of T cell receptor beta chains follows, all from one sample in a study of blood T cell repertoires in COVID-19. TCRdb keeps only in-frame clones here, not all; method: immunoSEQ multiplex PCR. The sample carries a few hundred thousand clones, approximately 82% recorded once. Sequenced input: peripheral blood. The receptors were sampled from a woman aged 80 or over with acute or convalescent COVID-19. Each CDR3 is given with its conserved first and last residue. The D gene is left open where the match is weak. Some rows mark clone size as missing; the rest say once, few, many or name a class of expanded clone.

>TRBJ1-1|TRBV15|TRBD1|13|.
CATRTTGTGEAFF
TGTGCCACCAGGACAACCGGGACAGGTGAAGCTTTCTTT
>TRBJ1-1|TRBV12-5|TRBD1|12|.
CASGGDSREAFF
TGTGCTAGTGGGGGGGACAGTCGTGAAGCTTTCTTT
>TRBJ2-3|TRBV5-1|.|16|.
CASSLGLTFSTDTQYF
TGCGCCAGCAGCTTGGGACTTACTTTTAGCACAGATACGCAGTATTTT
>TRBJ1-5|TRBV2|.|15|.
CASSELGTGLEPQHF
TGTGCCAGCAGTGAATTGGGTACCGGGTTGGAGCCCCAGCATTTT
>TRBJ2-1|TRBV5-1|TRBD2|15|few
CASSRRGESYNEQFF
TGCGCCAGCAGCCGCCGGGGGGAATCCTACAATGAGCAGTTCTTC
>TRBJ1-1|TRBV5-1|.|16|.
CASSPGAGPGGTEAFF
TGCGCCAGCAGCCCGGGAGCGGGACCGGGCGGTACTGAAGCTTTCTTT
>TRBJ1-2|TRBV5-4|.|15|.
CASSPGGQTLGGYTF
TGTGCCAGCAGCCCCGGCGGGCAGACCCTAGGGGGCTACACCTTC
>TRBJ1-2|TRBV6-6|.|12|.
CASSSQQGGYTF
TGTGCCAGCAGTTCCCAGCAGGGGGGCTACACCTTC
>TRBJ2-6|TRBV13|.|15|.
CASSSGGSGANVLTF
TGTGCCAGCAGCTCCGGGGGCTCTGGGGCCAACGTCCTGACTTTC
>TRBJ1-2|TRBV28|.|13|.
CASSLGGSYGYTF
TGTGCCAGCAGTTTAGGGGGCAGCTATGGCTACACCTTC
>TRBJ2-1|TRBV2|.|16|.
CASTRPPPTENNEQFF
TGTGCCAGCACACGACCACCTCCGACAGAAAACAATGAGCAGTTCTTC
>TRBJ2-2|TRBV11-3|TRBD1|15|.
CASSLAGGDTGELFF
TGTGCCAGCAGCCTTGCAGGGGGAGACACCGGGGAGCTGTTTTTT
>TRBJ2-1|TRBV24-1|TRBD1|16|.
CATSDIQGDSYNEQFF
TGTGCCACCAGTGATATACAGGGGGACTCCTACAATGAGCAGTTCTTC
>TRBJ1-5|TRBV10-3|TRBD1|14|.
CAIRAGTDNQPQHF
TGTGCCATCAGAGCCGGGACAGACAATCAGCCCCAGCATTTT
>TRBJ1-1|TRBV3-1/TRBV3-2|TRBD1|14|.
CASSRGQMNTEAFF
TGTGCCAGCAGCCGGGGACAGATGAACACTGAAGCTTTCTTT
>TRBJ1-4|TRBV7-9|.|14|.
CASSLRSGEEKLFF
TGTGCCAGCAGCCTCCGCTCGGGAGAGGAAAAACTGTTTTTT
>TRBJ2-7|TRBV13|TRBD1|15|.
CASSFGRGLNYEQYF
TGTGCCAGCAGCTTCGGCAGGGGGCTCAACTACGAGCAGTACTTC
>TRBJ1-1|TRBV5-1|TRBD1|12|.
CASSLGTGEAFF
TGCGCCAGCAGCTTGGGGACAGGAGAAGCTTTCTTT
>TRBJ1-1|TRBV2|TRBD1|15|.
CASSLGTGGPAEAFF
TGTGCCAGCAGTCTGGGGACAGGGGGTCCCGCTGAAGCTTTCTTT
>TRBJ2-7|TRBV5-6|TRBD1|12|once
CASRQGAYEQYF
TGTGCCAGCAGACAGGGGGCCTACGAGCAGTACTTC
>TRBJ2-2|TRBV5-1|TRBD2|16|few
CASSFGLAGNTGELFF
TGCGCCAGCAGTTTCGGACTAGCGGGGAACACCGGGGAGCTGTTTTTT
>TRBJ2-5|TRBV15|TRBD2|16|.
CATSRGLSGGLETQYF
TGTGCCACCAGCAGAGGATTAAGCGGGGGCCTGGAGACCCAGTACTTC
>TRBJ1-6|TRBV11-3|.|17|once
CASSPVGGETYNSPLHF
TGTGCCAGCAGCCCAGTGGGGGGAGAAACCTATAATTCACCCCTCCACTTT
>TRBJ1-2|TRBV19|TRBD1|14|.
CASTTGGFDYGYTF
TGTGCCAGTACTACAGGGGGCTTTGACTATGGCTACACCTTC
>TRBJ2-2|TRBV21-1|.|20|.
CASSKRLGTGRRRVTGELFF
TGTGCCAGCAGCAAACGGCTGGGGACAGGGCGCCGCAGGGTCACCGGGGAGCTGTTTTTT
>TRBJ1-2|TRBV5-1|.|14|.
CASSLEGNIDGYTF
TGCGCCAGCAGCTTGGAGGGGAACATCGATGGCTACACCTTC
>TRBJ2-3|TRBV6-5|.|13|.
CASRAGQSDTQYF
TGTGCCAGCCGGGCGGGGCAGTCAGATACGCAGTATTTT
>TRBJ2-3|TRBV5-1|.|17|.
CASRFASQGLATDTQYF
TGCGCCAGCCGTTTTGCCTCACAGGGATTGGCCACAGATACGCAGTATTTT
>TRBJ1-1|TRBV28|TRBD1|14|.
CASRPTGGNTEAFF
TGTGCCAGCAGACCGACAGGGGGGAACACTGAAGCTTTCTTT
>TRBJ1-1|TRBV3-1/TRBV3-2|.|14|few
CASSPWTANTEAFF
TGTGCCAGCAGCCCATGGACAGCTAACACTGAAGCTTTCTTT
>TRBJ1-4|TRBV27|.|15|few
CASSSSGATNEKLFF
TGTGCCAGCAGTTCCTCCGGGGCAACTAATGAAAAACTGTTTTTT
>TRBJ2-3|TRBV9|TRBD1|15|.
CASSVGTGPTDTQYF
TGTGCCAGCAGCGTTGGGACAGGGCCCACAGATACGCAGTATTTT
>TRBJ1-5|TRBV28|.|14|.
CAISGTTSNQPQHF
TGTGCCATTTCCGGGACAACTAGCAATCAGCCCCAGCATTTT
>TRBJ1-3|TRBV5-6|.|14|few
CASSSGALGNTIYF
TGTGCCAGCAGCTCGGGTGCCCTGGGAAACACCATATATTTT
>TRBJ1-4|TRBV4-1|.|13|.
CASSQDREEKLFF
TGCGCCAGCAGCCAAGATAGAGAAGAAAAACTGTTTTTT
>TRBJ2-3|TRBV7-8|.|15|.
CASSPSRGNTDTQYF
TGTGCCAGCAGCCCATCAAGGGGAAACACAGATACGCAGTATTTT
>TRBJ1-1|TRBV6-5|TRBD1|13|.
CATGGSRVSEAFF
TGTGCCACAGGGGGTTCCAGGGTGTCTGAAGCTTTCTTT
>TRBJ1-1|TRBV6-2/TRBV6-3|.|13|.
CASSSLQDTEAFF
TGTGCCAGCAGTTCGTTACAGGACACTGAAGCTTTCTTT
>TRBJ1-1|TRBV12-3/TRBV12-4|.|12|.
CASSNGQFEAFF
TGTGCCAGCAGTAATGGGCAGTTTGAAGCTTTCTTT
>TRBJ1-6|TRBV7-2|.|17|once
CASSLAGDTLYNSPLHF
TGTGCCAGCAGCTTAGCGGGGGACACCCTTTATAATTCACCCCTCCACTTT
>TRBJ2-2|TRBV7-3|.|16|.
CASSPYWTVNTGELFF
TGTGCCAGCAGCCCCTACTGGACAGTTAACACCGGGGAGCTGTTTTTT
>TRBJ1-1|TRBV4-1|TRBD1|15|.
CASSQAGQGYTEAFF
TGCGCCAGCAGCCAAGCGGGACAGGGGTACACTGAAGCTTTCTTT
>TRBJ2-1|TRBV3-1/TRBV3-2|TRBD2|15|.
CASSPGAWTSDEQFF
TGTGCCAGCAGCCCGGGCGCTTGGACTAGCGATGAGCAGTTCTTC
>TRBJ2-2|TRBV7-9|.|11|.
CASSLTGELFF
TGTGCCAGCAGCTTAACTGGGGAGCTGTTTTTT
>TRBJ1-4|TRBV7-2|TRBD1|16|few
CASSLGTGRRGEKLFF
TGTGCCAGCAGCTTAGGGACAGGGAGGAGGGGTGAAAAACTGTTTTTT
>TRBJ2-7|TRBV4-2|.|15|.
CASSQDLATEYEQYF
TGTGCCAGCAGCCAAGATCTAGCGACCGAATACGAGCAGTACTTC
>TRBJ1-5|TRBV2|.|17|.
CASSESQGHLSNQPQHF
TGTGCCAGCAGTGAGTCACAGGGCCATTTAAGCAATCAGCCCCAGCATTTT
>TRBJ1-6|TRBV7-2|.|14|.
CASSPAGVFSPLHF
TGTGCCAGCAGCCCAGCGGGGGTTTTTTCACCCCTCCACTTT
>TRBJ1-2|TRBV6-1|.|13|.
CASSENYNYGYTF
TGTGCCAGCAGTGAGAACTATAACTATGGCTACACCTTC
>TRBJ1-2|TRBV2|TRBD1|14|.
CASSTTGASMGYTF
TGTGCCAGCAGTACGACAGGGGCATCTATGGGCTACACCTTC
>TRBJ2-7|TRBV28|TRBD1|15|.
CASSLRTGGLYEQYF
TGTGCCAGCAGTCTCCGGACAGGGGGCCTCTACGAGCAGTACTTC
>TRBJ2-1|TRBV7-3|TRBD2|15|.
CASSLRSGGPGEQFF
TGTGCCAGCAGCCTGAGGAGCGGGGGGCCAGGAGAGCAGTTCTTC
>TRBJ2-5|TRBV11-2|.|15|.
CASSLTTPGVETQYF
TGTGCCAGCAGCTTAACAACCCCAGGGGTAGAGACCCAGTACTTC
>TRBJ1-5|TRBV19|.|16|.
CASSLGGAGGLQPQHF
TGTGCCAGTAGCCTAGGGGGTGCGGGAGGGTTACAGCCCCAGCATTTT